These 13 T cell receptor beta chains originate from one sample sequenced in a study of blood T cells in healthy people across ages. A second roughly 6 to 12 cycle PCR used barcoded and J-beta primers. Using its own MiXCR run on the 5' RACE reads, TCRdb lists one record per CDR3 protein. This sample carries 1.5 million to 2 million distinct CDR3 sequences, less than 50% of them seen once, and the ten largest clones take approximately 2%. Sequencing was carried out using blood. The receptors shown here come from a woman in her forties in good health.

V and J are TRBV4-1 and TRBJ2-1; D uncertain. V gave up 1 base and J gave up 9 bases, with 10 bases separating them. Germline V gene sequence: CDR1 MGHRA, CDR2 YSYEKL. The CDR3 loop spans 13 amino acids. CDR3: CASSQGRASEQFF. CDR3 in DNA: TGCGCCAGCAGCCAAGGCCGGGCGAGTGAGCAGTTCTTC.

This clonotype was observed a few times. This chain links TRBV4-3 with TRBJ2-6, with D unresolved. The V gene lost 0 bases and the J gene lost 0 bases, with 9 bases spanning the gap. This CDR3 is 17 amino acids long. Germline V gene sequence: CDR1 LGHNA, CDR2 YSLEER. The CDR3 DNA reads TGCGCCAGCAGCCAAGATCTCTCCTCCTCTGGGGCCAACGTCCTGACTTTC. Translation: CASSQDLSSSGANVLTF.

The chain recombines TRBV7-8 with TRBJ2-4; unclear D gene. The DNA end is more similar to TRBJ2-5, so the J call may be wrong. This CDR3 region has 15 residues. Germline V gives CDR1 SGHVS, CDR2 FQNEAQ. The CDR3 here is CASSLVERFAETQYF. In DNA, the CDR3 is TGTGCCAGCAGCTTAGTGGAGAGGTTCGCAGAGACCCAGTACTTC.

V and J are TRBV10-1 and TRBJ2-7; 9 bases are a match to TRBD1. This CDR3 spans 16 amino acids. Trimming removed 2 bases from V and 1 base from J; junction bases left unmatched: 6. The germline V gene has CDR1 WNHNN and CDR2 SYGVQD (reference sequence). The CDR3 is CASSEPGQGTSYEQYF. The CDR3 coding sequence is TGCGCCAGCAGTGAGCCAGGACAGGGGACTTCCTACGAGCAGTACTTC.

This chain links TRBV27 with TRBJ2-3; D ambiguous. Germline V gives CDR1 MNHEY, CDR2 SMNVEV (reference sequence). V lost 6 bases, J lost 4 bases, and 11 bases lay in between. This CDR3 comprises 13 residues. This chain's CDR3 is CASRESGPDTQYF. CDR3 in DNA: TGTGCCAGCAGGGAAAGTGGCCCAGATACGCAGTATTTT.

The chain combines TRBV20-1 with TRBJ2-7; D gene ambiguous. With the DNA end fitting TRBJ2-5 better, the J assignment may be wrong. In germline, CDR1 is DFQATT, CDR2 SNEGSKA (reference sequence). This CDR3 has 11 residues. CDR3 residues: CSARKKETQYF. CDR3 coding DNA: TGCAGTGCTCGAAAGAAAGAGACCCAGTACTTC.

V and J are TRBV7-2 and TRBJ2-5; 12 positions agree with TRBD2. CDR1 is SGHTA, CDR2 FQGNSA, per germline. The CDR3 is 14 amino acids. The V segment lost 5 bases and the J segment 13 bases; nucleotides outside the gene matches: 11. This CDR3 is CASSTRTSGVSRYF. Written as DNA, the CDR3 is TGTGCCAGCAGCACCAGGACTAGCGGGGTCTCCCGGTACTTC.

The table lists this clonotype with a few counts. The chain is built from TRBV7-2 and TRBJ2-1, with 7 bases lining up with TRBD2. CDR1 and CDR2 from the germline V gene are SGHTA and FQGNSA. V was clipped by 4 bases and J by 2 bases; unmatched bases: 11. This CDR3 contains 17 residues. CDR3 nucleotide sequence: TGTGCCAGCAGCTCCAGCCGGTCTAGCGGACCCTACAATGAGCAGTTCTTC. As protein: CASSSSRSSGPYNEQFF.

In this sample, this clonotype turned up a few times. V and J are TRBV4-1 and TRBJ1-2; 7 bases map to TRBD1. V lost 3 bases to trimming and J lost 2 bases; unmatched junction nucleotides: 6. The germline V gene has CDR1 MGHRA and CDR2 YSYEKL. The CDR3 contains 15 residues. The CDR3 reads CASSQTDRDNYGYTF. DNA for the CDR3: TGCGCCAGCAGCCAGACCGACAGGGACAACTATGGCTACACCTTC.

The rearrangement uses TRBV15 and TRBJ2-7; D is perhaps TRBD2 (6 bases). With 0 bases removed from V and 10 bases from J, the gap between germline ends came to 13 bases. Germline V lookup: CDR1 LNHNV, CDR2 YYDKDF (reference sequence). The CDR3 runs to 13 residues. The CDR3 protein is CATSRDGRGIQYF. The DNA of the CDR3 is TGTGCCACCAGCAGAGACGGCCGGGGGATTCAGTACTTC.

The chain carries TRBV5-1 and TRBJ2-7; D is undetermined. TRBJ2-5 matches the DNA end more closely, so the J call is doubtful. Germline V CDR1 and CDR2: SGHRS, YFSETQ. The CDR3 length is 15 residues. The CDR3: CASSFDFSRTETQYF. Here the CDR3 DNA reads TGCGCCAGCAGCTTTGACTTCTCCAGGACGGAGACCCAGTACTTC.

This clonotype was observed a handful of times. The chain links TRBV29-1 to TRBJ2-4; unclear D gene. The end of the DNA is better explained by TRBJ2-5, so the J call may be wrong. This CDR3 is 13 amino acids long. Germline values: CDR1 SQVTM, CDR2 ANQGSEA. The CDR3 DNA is TGCAGCGTTGATTGGGGTAACGGTGAGACCCAGTACTTC. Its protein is CSVDWGNGETQYF.

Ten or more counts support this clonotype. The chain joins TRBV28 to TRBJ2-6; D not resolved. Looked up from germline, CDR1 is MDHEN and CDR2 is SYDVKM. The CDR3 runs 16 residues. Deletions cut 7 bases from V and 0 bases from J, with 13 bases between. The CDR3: CASNPDGLSGANVLTF. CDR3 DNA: TGTGCCAGCAACCCCGACGGCCTCTCTGGGGCCAACGTCCTGACTTTC.